Sequencing of this T cell receptor (delta chain) was carried out in a study of γδ T cells in repeated Plasmodium falciparum infection. Bulk repertoires came from Vgamma9/Vdelta2+ or Vdelta2-negative gammadelta T cells flow-sorted from PBMC. This clone came up a few times. This DNA translates differently at residue 14 from the TCRdb protein, which is that of a much larger clone; a read error is likely, and the protein shown is the DNA's own translation. TCRdb re-called clones from the multiplex PCR reads using CATT. The table includes 93,000 or so delta-chain clones, approximately 0.92% detected once. CDR1 and CDR2 (germline): GEAIGNYY, EKD. This CDR3 region has 18 residues. Losses at the gene ends were 0 bases for V and 7 bases for J; bases not matched to a gene: 16.

The receptor's source is a pool of human donors (malaria-infected and uninfected, not separated). The genes are TRDV2 and TRDJ1; 10 positions agree with TRDD3. TCRdb does not report a J gene; here it was assigned by matching the DNA to germline references. The material sequenced was gamma-delta T cells from blood. CDR3 sequence reads: CACDTVGGGYGVSGKLIF. CDR3 DNA: TGTGCCTGTGACACCGTCGGCGGGGGATACGGTGTTTCCGGTAAACTCATCTTT.